A selection of T cell receptor beta chains follows, all from one sample in a study of blood T cells in healthy people across ages. One entry per CDR3 protein, called by TCRdb with MiXCR from the 5' RACE reads. The profile shows roughly 800,000 distinct CDR3 sequences, roughly 64% of them singletons. Specimen: blood. Every receptor here comes from a man younger than 40 in good health. Both conserved end residues are part of each CDR3. The order of the fields is J gene, V gene, CDR3 protein.

>TRBJ1-1|TRBV4-1
CASSQVMAATEAFF
>TRBJ1-1|TRBV14
CASSFHTGATEAFF
>TRBJ1-2|TRBV20-1
CSAISGLGQAGYTF
>TRBJ2-1|TRBV27
CASRASGGADEQFF
>TRBJ1-2|TRBV6-5
CASKGQGALDSHGYTF
>TRBJ1-1|TRBV6-5
CASSYSPQQEAFF
>TRBJ2-3|TRBV12-3/TRBV12-4
CASKPRGDTDTQYF
>TRBJ2-5|TRBV12-3/TRBV12-4
CASSRDRGQKETQYF
>TRBJ2-5|TRBV7-2
CASSSNGEETQYF
>TRBJ2-1|TRBV29-1
CSVYLHTAGQVPYNGQFF
>TRBJ1-2|TRBV12-3/TRBV12-4
CASRPGQVWGYTF
>TRBJ2-1|TRBV28
CASSPHYNEQFF
>TRBJ2-1|TRBV20-1
CSARDSGQGTRNEQFF
>TRBJ1-1|TRBV4-3
CASSPKQGWTEAFF
>TRBJ2-3|TRBV20-1
CSVHSGGAISDTQYF
>TRBJ1-4|TRBV29-1
CSVQGAEGDEKLFF
>TRBJ2-3|TRBV29-1
CSVYGRAGGDTQYF
>TRBJ1-2|TRBV12-3/TRBV12-4
CASRRGLGVAGYTF
>TRBJ1-2|TRBV20-1
CSARVQGVLAGPLINYGYTF
>TRBJ2-4|TRBV15
CATSRVSGIAKNIQYF
>TRBJ2-1|TRBV6-2/TRBV6-3
CASSALRTGGWNEQFF
>TRBJ2-1|TRBV7-8
CASSSAQGAYNEQFF
>TRBJ2-5|TRBV24-1
CATSDFVAGVRETQYF
>TRBJ2-5|TRBV7-6
CASSSYREETQYF
>TRBJ2-7|TRBV20-1
CSAPGRRTRPYEQYF
>TRBJ2-7|TRBV4-3
CASSPRSRSYEQYF
>TRBJ1-2|TRBV29-1
CSVPGQGAYGYGYTF
>TRBJ1-6|TRBV20-1
CSAKGTGNSPLHF
>TRBJ2-7|TRBV28
CASSPTGTSRDEQYF
>TRBJ1-2|TRBV7-2
CASSRGQGAGYTF
>TRBJ1-2|TRBV18
CASSLPGENYGYTF
>TRBJ2-5|TRBV4-2
CASSQEDRAGVIGQETQYF
>TRBJ2-3|TRBV5-1
CASSLALVALRVADTQYF
>TRBJ2-1|TRBV2
CAHQTGSSYNEQFF
>TRBJ2-3|TRBV25-1
CASSVTEEADTQYF
>TRBJ2-3|TRBV7-9
CASSLGTEGYF
>TRBJ2-4|TRBV7-2
CASSSFQSRDRGAQYF
>TRBJ1-2|TRBV6-5
CASRTGRRVDGYTF
>TRBJ2-3|TRBV7-9
CASSAWTPSTDTQYF
>TRBJ2-3|TRBV10-3
CAISESGLGLAGDTDTQYF
>TRBJ2-3|TRBV29-1
CSLGGTDTQYF
>TRBJ2-1|TRBV2
CASSEGTGTVNEQFF
>TRBJ1-6|TRBV20-1
CSARATRDSPLHF